The present TCR beta chain was sequenced within a study of blood T cell repertoires in COVID-19 (TCRdb year 2020). Background on the whole study: The collaborator samples originated in the United States, Italy and Spain and spanned the acute and convalescent phases of COVID-19. The prospective study material was composed of cDNA or gDNA derived from T cells, B-cell-depleted T cells, or PBMCs. The dataset comprised deeply sampled blood TCRbeta repertoires from subjects exposed to, actively infected with, or recovered from COVID-19. The repertoires were released in a freely available public database meant as a resource for research on the immune response to SARS-CoV-2. Samples came from the ongoing ImmuneRACE study (first 160 participants) plus 1,254 subjects from 6 global collaborators. The sample metadata nearly always contained a de-identified subject ID, COVID-19 status, age in years and sex. Where HLA class I and class II types were available, the types were taken from metadata supplied by the sample provider, not from assay-based typing. Findings and caveats that apply to the study as a whole: The amount of clinical and demographic metadata varied by source and participant and was provided uncurated.

Each collaborating institution followed its own protocols to collect whole blood in K2EDTA tubes. For TCRbeta analysis, collaborators shipped samples as frozen whole blood, isolated PBMCs, or DNA extracted from either of those sample types. V is pared back by 4 bases and J by 4 bases, with 20 bases lying between the germline termini. There are 17 amino acids in the CDR3, from cysteine to phenylalanine inclusive. Of the read, only the CDR3 DNA is kept; its 51 bases are in frame from base 1. Sequences LGHNA (CDR1) and YNFKEQ (CDR2) are obtained from the germline V gene. As regards this clone: Its target antigen remains unknown. No much larger clone exists at a distance of one base, and base qualities are not known.

TCRbeta CDR3 regions were amplified from genomic DNA using the immunoSEQ Assay, a bias-controlled multiplex PCR. Per the original workflow: The number of nucleated cells in each sample was estimated by amplification of reference gene primers within the assay. To quantify the absolute abundance of each unique TCRbeta CDR3 rearrangement, sequence reads were collapsed and filtered. For each sample, productive Simpson clonality was calculated by taking the square root of Simpson's diversity index across productive rearrangements. TCRdb mirrors the immuneACCESS table, restricted to in-frame sequences. Some clones are absent from its copies; in checked studies, under half trace to an unresolved V gene, and the reason for the others is unknown. That table supplies the V and J calls and clone size; D and trimming were determined from the DNA. Here the sample has about 180,000 clones; approximately 88% occur a single time. The ten top clones hold under 4.5% of the sample.

The rearrangement combines TRBV4-2 with TRBJ1-3, with a tentative D gene TRBD1 over 5 matching bases. Sequenced sample: peripheral blood. This TCR was recovered from a woman aged 25 to 45 with acute or convalescent COVID-19. For the CDR3, the sequence is CASSRLVGGTTGNTIYF. The nucleotide sequence reads TGTGCCAGCAGCCGTCTTGTCGGCGGGACTACGGGAAACACCATATATTTT.